This entry describes one TCR beta chain. This entry is derived from a study of CD8 T cells in Susac syndrome. RNA amounts of about 0.5 to 1 ug underwent reverse transcription with random hexamers. TCR beta CDR3 was amplified by immunoSEQ multiplex PCR. This amplification extended across 54 Vbeta and 13 Jbeta segments. TCRdb independently ran MiXCR on the immunoSEQ multiplex PCR reads; one entry per CDR3 protein. The sample carries approximately 210,000 distinct CDR3 sequences, 95% recorded once. The authors negatively isolated CD8+ and CD4+ T cells and FACS-enriched TEMRA cells. The CDR3 loop spans 16 amino acids. V lost 5 bases to trimming and J lost 1 base; unmatched junction nucleotides: 8.

The TCR was taken from a human donor with multiple sclerosis. This chain uses TRBV12-3 or TRBV12-4 with TRBJ1-5, with 7 bases aligning to TRBD1. The source material was CD4+ T cells from PBMCs. The CDR3 bases are TGTGCCAGCAGTATGGGTAGGGGGCGAAGCAATCAGCCCCAGCATTTT. This sequence encodes CASSMGRGRSNQPQHF.